These T cell receptor beta chains were read from a single sample in a study of CD8+ T cells in alopecia areata. Clones were read by immunoSEQ multiplex PCR, and TCRdb kept only the in-frame ones, dropping some. This sample carries a few hundred thousand clones, around two fifths of them seen once, and the ten largest clones take 0.48%. The sequences come from CD4+ T cells sorted from blood, collected at approximately week 31, from a patient treated with tofacitinib. The receptors stem from a human donor with alopecia areata. Both conserved end residues are part of each CDR3. The order of the fields is V gene, clone size, D gene, J gene, CDR3 DNA, CDR3 protein. The D gene is left open where the match is weak. Not all rows give a size; the values are once, few, many and, for expanded clones, a class.

>TRBV4-1|NA|TRBD1|TRBJ2-2
TGCGCCAGCAAAAAACAGGGGATCAACACCGGGGAGCTGTTTTTT
CASKKQGINTGELFF
>TRBV30|NA|NA|TRBJ1-1
TGTGCCTCTCGGACAGCCTTGAACACTGAAGCTTTCTTT
CASRTALNTEAFF
>TRBV7-2|NA|NA|TRBJ1-1
TGTGCCAGCAGCTTATTGAAGGGCCTGGGAACTGAAGCTTTCTTT
CASSLLKGLGTEAFF
>TRBV7-2|NA|TRBD2|TRBJ2-4
TGTGCCAGCAGCTTGGGTAGCGGGTCGGCCAAAAACATTCAGTACTTC
CASSLGSGSAKNIQYF
>TRBV30|NA|NA|TRBJ1-1
TGTGCCTGGAATCGGGGGCTTACGGCTTTCTTT
CAWNRGLTAFF
>TRBV14|NA|NA|TRBJ2-6
TGTGCCAGCAGCGCCCTCGGCGCCGGGGCCAACGTCCTGACTTTC
CASSALGAGANVLTF
>TRBV5-1|NA|NA|TRBJ1-2
TGCGCCAGCAGCCACAGTACCCAGGGACTCGGCTATGGCTACACCTTC
CASSHSTQGLGYGYTF
>TRBV2|few|NA|TRBJ2-5
TGTGCCAGCAGTGAAGCGAGGGGATCAGAGACCCAGTACTTC
CASSEARGSETQYF
>TRBV6-4|NA|NA|TRBJ2-1
TGTGCCAGCAGTGACTCGCCGGGGTCCTACAATGAGCAGTTCTTC
CASSDSPGSYNEQFF
>TRBV29-1|NA|NA|TRBJ1-5
TGCAGCGCCCGGGAGAGCAATCAGCCCCAGCATTTT
CSARESNQPQHF
>TRBV29-1|NA|NA|TRBJ1-2
TGCAGCGTTGAGCGGCAGGGCTATGGCTACACCTTC
CSVERQGYGYTF
>TRBV19|NA|NA|TRBJ1-1
TGTGCCAGTAGTCCCGGGGGGAGAACTGAAGCTTTCTTT
CASSPGGRTEAFF
>TRBV7-2|NA|NA|TRBJ1-2
TGTGCCAGCATTAAGTTGGGCCAGAACTATGGCTACACCTTC
CASIKLGQNYGYTF
>TRBV6-5|NA|NA|TRBJ2-2
TGTGCCAGCGGAGCAGGGAACACCGGGGAGCTGTTTTTT
CASGAGNTGELFF
>TRBV18|few|NA|TRBJ1-1
TGTGCCAGCTCACCAATTCCGGCATCGAACACTGAAGCTTTCTTT
CASSPIPASNTEAFF
>TRBV29-1|few|NA|TRBJ2-5
TGCAGCGTTGTCAGGCCGGGAGAGACCCAGTACTTC
CSVVRPGETQYF
>TRBV6-1|NA|TRBD2|TRBJ2-2
TGTGCCAGCAGTGCACTAGCGGGTATGAACACCGGGGAGCTGTTTTTT
CASSALAGMNTGELFF
>TRBV29-1|few|NA|TRBJ2-1
TGCAGCGTTGAATGGCGGATAGGGCTTGAGCAGTTCTTC
CSVEWRIGLEQFF
>TRBV30|NA|TRBD2|TRBJ2-1
TGTGCCTGGACCCTAGGACTAGCGGGCTCCTCAGGGGGGCAGTTCTTC
CAWTLGLAGSSGGQFF
>TRBV7-7|once|NA|TRBJ2-1
TGTGCCAGCAGCCCTACCCCGACAGTCTACAATGAGCAGTTCTTC
CASSPTPTVYNEQFF
>TRBV7-9|NA|TRBD2|TRBJ2-7
TGTGCCAGCAGCTTAGGAGGGCTAGCGGGATTACACGAGCAGTACTTC
CASSLGGLAGLHEQYF
>TRBV2|many|TRBD1|TRBJ1-1
TGTGCCAGCGGACAGGCAAACACTGAAGCTTTCTTT
CASGQANTEAFF
>TRBV6-6|NA|NA|TRBJ2-7
TGTGCCAGCCGCCAAGAGACTCTCAAGTTCGAGCAGTACTTC
CASRQETLKFEQYF
>TRBV11-2|NA|NA|TRBJ2-7
TGTGCCAGCAGCCTTTTAGAAAACATCTACGAGCAGTACTTC
CASSLLENIYEQYF
>TRBV6-6|NA|TRBD1|TRBJ2-1
TGTGCCAGTCTAGACAGGGCGCATGAGCAGTTCTTC
CASLDRAHEQFF
>TRBV5-6|NA|NA|TRBJ2-3
TGTGCCAGCAGCTTGTTCTCTAGAATGATGGCAGATACGCAGTATTTT
CASSLFSRMMADTQYF
>TRBV19|NA|TRBD2|TRBJ2-3
TGTGCTACGGGGAGCGGGGATGTAGATACGCAGTATTTT
CATGSGDVDTQYF
>TRBV30|NA|NA|TRBJ2-5
TGTGCCTGGAGTGTGGGTGATTTCGAGACCCAGTACTTC
CAWSVGDFETQYF
>TRBV15|NA|NA|TRBJ2-3
TGTGCCACCAGCAGAGATGTAAGGGGATCAGATACGCAGTATTTT
CATSRDVRGSDTQYF
>TRBV7-9|NA|NA|TRBJ1-1
TGTGCCAGCAGCTCTGGCGAGAACACTGAAGCTTTCTTT
CASSSGENTEAFF
>TRBV6-1|NA|NA|TRBJ1-2
TGTGCCAGCAGTGATGCCGCGACTGTAGACCTTTATGGCTACACCTTC
CASSDAATVDLYGYTF
>TRBV11-2|NA|NA|TRBJ1-1
TGTGCCAGCAGCTCACAACTGAGGACTGAAGCTTTCTTT
CASSSQLRTEAFF
>TRBV9|NA|NA|TRBJ2-3
TGTGCCAGCAGCGTAGAGGGTTCGGAAAGAGATACGCAGTATTTT
CASSVEGSERDTQYF
>TRBV29-1|few|NA|TRBJ2-2
TGCAGCGTAAGGGGGGACGGGGAGCTGTTTTTT
CSVRGDGELFF
>TRBV19|few|TRBD1|TRBJ1-2
TGTGCCAGTAGTCCTCGGACAGGGCCTGGTGGCTACACCTTC
CASSPRTGPGGYTF
>TRBV29-1|NA|NA|TRBJ1-6
TGCAGCGGACACAGGGCTTACTATAATTCACCCCTCCACTTT
CSGHRAYYNSPLHF
>TRBV4-2|NA|TRBD2|TRBJ2-5
TGTGCCAGCAGCCAACAGACTAGCGGGGTGCAAGAGACCCAGTACTTC
CASSQQTSGVQETQYF
>TRBV5-1|NA|NA|TRBJ2-6
TGCGCCAGCAGCTTGACAGAGTCTGGGGCCAACGTCCTGACTTTC
CASSLTESGANVLTF
>TRBV5-6|NA|NA|TRBJ2-1
TGTGCCAGCAGCCCAGCAGGGGGGTGGGAGCAGTTCTTC
CASSPAGGWEQFF
>TRBV5-1|NA|NA|TRBJ2-7
TGCGCCAGCAGCTTGGTTACCCCTGCCAAATCCTACGAGCAGTACTTC
CASSLVTPAKSYEQYF